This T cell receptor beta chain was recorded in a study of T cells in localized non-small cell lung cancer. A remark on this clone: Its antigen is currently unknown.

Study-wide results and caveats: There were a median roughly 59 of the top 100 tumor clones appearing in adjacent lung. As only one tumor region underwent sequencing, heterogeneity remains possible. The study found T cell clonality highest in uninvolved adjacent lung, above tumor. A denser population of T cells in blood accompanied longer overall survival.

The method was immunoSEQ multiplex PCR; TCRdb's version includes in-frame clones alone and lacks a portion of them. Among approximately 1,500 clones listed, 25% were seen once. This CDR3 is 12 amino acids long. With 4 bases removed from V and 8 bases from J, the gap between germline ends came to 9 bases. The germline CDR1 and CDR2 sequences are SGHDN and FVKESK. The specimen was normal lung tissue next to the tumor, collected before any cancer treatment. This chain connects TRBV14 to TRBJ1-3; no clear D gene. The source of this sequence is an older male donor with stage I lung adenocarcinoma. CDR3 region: CASSRPGHTIYF. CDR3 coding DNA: TGTGCCAGCAGCCGACCGGGTCACACCATATATTTT.